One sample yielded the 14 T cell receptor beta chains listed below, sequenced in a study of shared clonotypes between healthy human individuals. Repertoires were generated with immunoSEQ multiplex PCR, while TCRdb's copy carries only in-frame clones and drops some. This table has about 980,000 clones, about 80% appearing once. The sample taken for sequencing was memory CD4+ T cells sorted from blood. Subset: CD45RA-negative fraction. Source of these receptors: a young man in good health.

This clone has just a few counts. The CDR3 DNA follows: TGTGCCAGCAGTCCAAGGGGGATCGGGGAGCTGTTTTTT. This encodes CASSPRGIGELFF. V is TRBV6-5 and J is TRBJ2-2; tentative D call: TRBD1 (6 bases). The germline V and J ends were trimmed by 5 bases and 7 bases, with 11 bases remaining between them. CDR3 size: 13 residues. Germline CDR1 is MNHEY and CDR2 is SVGAGI.

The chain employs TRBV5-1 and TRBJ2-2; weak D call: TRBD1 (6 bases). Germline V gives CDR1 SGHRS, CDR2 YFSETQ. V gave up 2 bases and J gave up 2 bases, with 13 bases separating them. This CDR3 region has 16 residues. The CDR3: CASSLPGTPNTGELFF. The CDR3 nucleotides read TGCGCCAGCAGCTTACCCGGGACACCTAACACCGGGGAGCTGTTTTTT.

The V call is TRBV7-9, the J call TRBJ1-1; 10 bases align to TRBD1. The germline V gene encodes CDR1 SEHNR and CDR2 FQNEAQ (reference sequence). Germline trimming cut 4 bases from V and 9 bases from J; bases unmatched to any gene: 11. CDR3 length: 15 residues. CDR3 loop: CASSSMRTGGVQAFF. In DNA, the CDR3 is TGTGCCAGCAGCTCCATGAGGACAGGGGGGGTTCAAGCTTTCTTT. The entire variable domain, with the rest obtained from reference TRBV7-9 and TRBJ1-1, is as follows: DTGVSQNPRHKITKRGQNVTFRCDPISEHNRLYWYRQTLGQGPEFLTYFQNEAQLEKSRLLSDRFSAERPKGSFSTLEIQRTEQGDSAMYLCASSSMRTGGVQAFFGQGTRLTVV.

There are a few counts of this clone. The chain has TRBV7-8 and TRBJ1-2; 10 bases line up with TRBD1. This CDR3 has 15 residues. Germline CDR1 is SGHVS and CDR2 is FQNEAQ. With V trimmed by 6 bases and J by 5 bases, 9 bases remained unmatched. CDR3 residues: CASRPGQGVPYGYTF. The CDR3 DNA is TGTGCCAGCAGACCCGGACAGGGGGTCCCGTATGGCTACACCTTC.

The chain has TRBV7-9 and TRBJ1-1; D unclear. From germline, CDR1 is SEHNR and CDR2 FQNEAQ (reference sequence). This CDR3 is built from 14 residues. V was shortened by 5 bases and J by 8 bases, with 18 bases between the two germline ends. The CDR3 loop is CASSPGGRGFEAFF. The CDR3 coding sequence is TGTGCCAGCAGCCCCGGAGGACGGGGTTTCGAAGCTTTCTTT.

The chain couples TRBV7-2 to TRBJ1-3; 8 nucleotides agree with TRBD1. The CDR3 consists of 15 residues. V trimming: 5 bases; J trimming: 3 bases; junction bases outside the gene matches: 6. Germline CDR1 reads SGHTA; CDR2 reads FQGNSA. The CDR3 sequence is CASSIWTGIGNTIYF. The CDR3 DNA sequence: TGTGCCAGCAGCATTTGGACAGGGATTGGAAACACCATATATTTT.

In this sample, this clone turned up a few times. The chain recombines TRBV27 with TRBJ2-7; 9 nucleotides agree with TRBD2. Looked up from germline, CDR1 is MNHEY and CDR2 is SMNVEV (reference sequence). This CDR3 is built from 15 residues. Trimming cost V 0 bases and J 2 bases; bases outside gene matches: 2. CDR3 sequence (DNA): TGTGCCAGCAGTTTATCGGGACTAGCCACCTACGAGCAGTACTTC. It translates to CASSLSGLATYEQYF.

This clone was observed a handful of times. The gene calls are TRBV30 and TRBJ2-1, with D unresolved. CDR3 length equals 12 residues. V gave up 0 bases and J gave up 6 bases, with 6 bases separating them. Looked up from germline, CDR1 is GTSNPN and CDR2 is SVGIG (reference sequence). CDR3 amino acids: CAWSVAANEQFF. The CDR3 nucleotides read TGTGCCTGGAGTGTCGCCGCCAATGAGCAGTTCTTC. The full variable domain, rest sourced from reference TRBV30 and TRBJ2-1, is SQTIHQWPATLVQPVGSPLSLECTVEGTSNPNLYWYRQAAGRGLQLLFYSVGIGQISSEVPQNLSASRPQDRQFILSSKKLLLSDSGFYLCAWSVAANEQFFGPGTRLTVL.

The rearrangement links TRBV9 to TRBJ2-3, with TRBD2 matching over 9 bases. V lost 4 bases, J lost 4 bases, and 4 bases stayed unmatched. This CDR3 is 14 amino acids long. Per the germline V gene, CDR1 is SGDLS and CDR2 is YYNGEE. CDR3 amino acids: CASSLRLAADTQYF. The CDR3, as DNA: TGTGCCAGCAGCCTACGACTAGCGGCAGATACGCAGTATTTT.

CDR3 protein: CAWSTQRLYTYEQYF. The CDR3 DNA follows: TGTGCCTGGAGTACCCAGCGGCTGTACACCTACGAGCAGTACTTC. This chain uses TRBV30 with TRBJ2-7, with D perhaps matching TRBD2 (5 bases). Germline CDR1 and CDR2: GTSNPN and SVGIG (reference sequence). Trimming pared 2 bases from V and 2 bases from J, leaving 16 bases between. The CDR3 runs 15 residues. Full variable domain (rest looked up from reference TRBV30 and TRBJ2-7): SQTIHQWPATLVQPVGSPLSLECTVEGTSNPNLYWYRQAAGRGLQLLFYSVGIGQISSEVPQNLSASRPQDRQFILSSKKLLLSDSGFYLCAWSTQRLYTYEQYFGPGTRLTVT.

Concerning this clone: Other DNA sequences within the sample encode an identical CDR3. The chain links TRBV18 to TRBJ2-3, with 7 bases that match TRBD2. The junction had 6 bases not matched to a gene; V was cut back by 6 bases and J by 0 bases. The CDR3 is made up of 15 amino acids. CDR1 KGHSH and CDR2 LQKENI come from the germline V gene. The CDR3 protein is CASSPSGTSTDTQYF. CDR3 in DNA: TGTGCCAGCTCTCCCAGCGGGACTAGCACAGATACGCAGTATTTT.

The DNA for the CDR3 is TGTGCCAGCAGGTCCGACACGGACTATGGCTACACCTTC. This gives the protein CASRSDTDYGYTF. The gene calls are TRBV6-5 and TRBJ1-2, with unresolved D. From germline, CDR1 is MNHEY and CDR2 SVGAGI. The CDR3 has 13 amino acids. Trimming pared 6 bases from V and 3 bases from J, leaving 11 bases between.

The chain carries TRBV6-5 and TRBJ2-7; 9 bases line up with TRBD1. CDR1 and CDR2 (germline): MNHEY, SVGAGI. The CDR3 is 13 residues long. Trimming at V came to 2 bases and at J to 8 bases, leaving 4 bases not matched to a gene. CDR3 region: CASSYQGQGQQYF. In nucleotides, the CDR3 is TGTGCCAGCAGTTACCAGGGACAGGGCCAGCAGTACTTC.

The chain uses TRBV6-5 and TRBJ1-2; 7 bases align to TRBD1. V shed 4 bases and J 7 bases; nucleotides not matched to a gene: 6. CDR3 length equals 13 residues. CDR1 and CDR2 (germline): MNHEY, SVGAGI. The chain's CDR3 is CASSLKGAGGYTF. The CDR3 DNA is TGTGCCAGCAGTTTAAAGGGGGCAGGTGGCTACACCTTC.